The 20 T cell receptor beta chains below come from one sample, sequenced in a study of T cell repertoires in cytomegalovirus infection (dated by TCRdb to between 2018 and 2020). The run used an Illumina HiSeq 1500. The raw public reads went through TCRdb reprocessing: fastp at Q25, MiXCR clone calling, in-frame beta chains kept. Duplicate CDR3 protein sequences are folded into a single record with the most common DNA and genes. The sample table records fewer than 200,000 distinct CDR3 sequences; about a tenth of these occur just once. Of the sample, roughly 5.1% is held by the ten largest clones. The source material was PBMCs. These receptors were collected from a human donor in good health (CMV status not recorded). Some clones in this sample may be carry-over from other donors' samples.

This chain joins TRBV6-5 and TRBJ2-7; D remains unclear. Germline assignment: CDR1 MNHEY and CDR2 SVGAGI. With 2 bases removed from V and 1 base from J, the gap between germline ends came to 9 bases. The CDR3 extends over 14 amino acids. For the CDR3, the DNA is TGTGCCAGCAGTTACGGGTTTCTGTCCTACGAGCAGTACTTC. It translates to CASSYGFLSYEQYF.

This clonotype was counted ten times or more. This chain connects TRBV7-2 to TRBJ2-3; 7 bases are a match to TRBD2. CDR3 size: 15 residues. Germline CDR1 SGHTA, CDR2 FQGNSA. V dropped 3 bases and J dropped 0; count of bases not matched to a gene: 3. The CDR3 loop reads CASSLRGTSTDTQYF. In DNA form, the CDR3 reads TGTGCCAGCAGCTTGCGGGGGACTAGCACAGATACGCAGTATTTT.

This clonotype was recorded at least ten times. The CDR3 here is CASSLGRGTNTDTQYF. The CDR3 DNA follows: TGTGCCAGCAGCCTTGGGCGGGGGACAAACACAGATACGCAGTATTTT. This chain links TRBV12-3 or TRBV12-4 with TRBJ2-3; D is possibly TRBD2 (7 bases). CDR3 size: 16 residues. Deletions cut 6 bases from V and 2 bases from J, with 18 bases between.

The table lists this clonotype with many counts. CDR3 nucleotide sequence: TGTGCCAGCAGCCCTCAGGGCTTCAGCACAGATACGCAGTATTTT. Residues: CASSPQGFSTDTQYF. This chain connects TRBV7-2 to TRBJ2-3, with D possibly being TRBD1 (5 bases). The length of the CDR3 is 15 residues. With 5 bases removed from V and 0 bases from J, the gap between germline ends came to 12 bases. Germline CDR1 reads SGHTA; CDR2 reads FQGNSA.

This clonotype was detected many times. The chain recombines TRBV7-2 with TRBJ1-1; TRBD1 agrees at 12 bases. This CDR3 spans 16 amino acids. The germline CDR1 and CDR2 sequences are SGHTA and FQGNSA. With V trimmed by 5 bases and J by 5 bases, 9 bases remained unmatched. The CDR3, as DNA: TGTGCCAGCAGCATTAGGGGGGGACAGGGGGCGACTGAAGCTTTCTTT. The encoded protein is CASSIRGGQGATEAFF.

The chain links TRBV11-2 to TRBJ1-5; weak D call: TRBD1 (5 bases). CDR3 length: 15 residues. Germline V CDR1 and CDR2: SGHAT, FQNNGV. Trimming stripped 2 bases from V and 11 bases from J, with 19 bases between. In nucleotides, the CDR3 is TGTGCCAGCAGCTTACTTAGACAGATTCGATCAGCCCAGCATTTT. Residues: CASSLLRQIRSAQHF.

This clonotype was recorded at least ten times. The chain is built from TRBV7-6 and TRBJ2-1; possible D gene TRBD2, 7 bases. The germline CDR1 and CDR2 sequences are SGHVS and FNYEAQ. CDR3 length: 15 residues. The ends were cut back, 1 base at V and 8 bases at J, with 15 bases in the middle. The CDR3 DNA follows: TGTGCCAGCAGCTTAGGGGGAGGGGGGGGCCATGAGCAGTTCTTC. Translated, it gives CASSLGGGGGHEQFF.

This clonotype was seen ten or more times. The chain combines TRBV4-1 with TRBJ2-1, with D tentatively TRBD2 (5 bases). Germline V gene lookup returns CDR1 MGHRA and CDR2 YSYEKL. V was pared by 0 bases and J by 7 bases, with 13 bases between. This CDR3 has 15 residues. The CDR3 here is CASSQDVAGLNEQFF. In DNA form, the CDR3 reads TGCGCCAGCAGCCAAGATGTGGCGGGTTTGAATGAGCAGTTCTTC.

The CDR3 here is CSAEWGQAYEQYF. In DNA form, the CDR3 reads TGCAGTGCTGAATGGGGGCAGGCCTACGAGCAGTACTTC. The chain recombines TRBV20-1 with TRBJ2-7; a weak D match, TRBD1 (6 bases). The CDR3 sequence is 13 residues long. Germline V lookup: CDR1 DFQATT, CDR2 SNEGSKA (reference sequence). Trimming cost V 5 bases and J 2 bases, with 13 bases left between them.

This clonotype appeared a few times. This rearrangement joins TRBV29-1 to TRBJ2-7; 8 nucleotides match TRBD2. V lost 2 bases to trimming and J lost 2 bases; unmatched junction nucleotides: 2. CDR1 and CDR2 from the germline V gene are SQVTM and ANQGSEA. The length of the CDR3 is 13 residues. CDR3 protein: CSVEREGAYEQYF. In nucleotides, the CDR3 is TGCAGCGTTGAACGGGAGGGCGCCTACGAGCAGTACTTC.

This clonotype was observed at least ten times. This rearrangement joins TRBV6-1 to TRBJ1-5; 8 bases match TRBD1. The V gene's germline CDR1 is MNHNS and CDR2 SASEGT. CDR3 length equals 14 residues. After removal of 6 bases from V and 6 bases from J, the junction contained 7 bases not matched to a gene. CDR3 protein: CASRTDREIQPQHF. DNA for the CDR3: TGTGCCAGCAGGACGGACAGGGAGATTCAGCCCCAGCATTTT.

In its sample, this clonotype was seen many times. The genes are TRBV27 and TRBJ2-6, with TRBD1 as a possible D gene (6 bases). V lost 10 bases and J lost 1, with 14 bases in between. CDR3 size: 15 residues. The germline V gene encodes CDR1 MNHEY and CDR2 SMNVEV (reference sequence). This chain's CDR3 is CATSGDESGANVLTF. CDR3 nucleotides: TGTGCCACATCAGGGGACGAATCTGGGGCCAACGTCCTGACTTTC.

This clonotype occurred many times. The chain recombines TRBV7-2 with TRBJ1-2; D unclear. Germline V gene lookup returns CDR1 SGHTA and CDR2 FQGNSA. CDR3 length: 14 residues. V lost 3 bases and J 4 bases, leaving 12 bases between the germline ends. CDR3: CASSLNRDLYGYTF. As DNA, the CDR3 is TGTGCCAGCAGCTTGAATCGGGATCTCTATGGCTACACCTTC.

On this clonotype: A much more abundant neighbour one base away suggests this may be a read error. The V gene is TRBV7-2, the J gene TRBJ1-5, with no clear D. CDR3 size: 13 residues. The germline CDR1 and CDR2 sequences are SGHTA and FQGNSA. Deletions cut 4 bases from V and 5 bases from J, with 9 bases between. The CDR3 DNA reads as TGTGCCAGCAGCTACGAGGGCTATCAGCCCCAGCATTTT. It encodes CASSYEGYQPQHF.

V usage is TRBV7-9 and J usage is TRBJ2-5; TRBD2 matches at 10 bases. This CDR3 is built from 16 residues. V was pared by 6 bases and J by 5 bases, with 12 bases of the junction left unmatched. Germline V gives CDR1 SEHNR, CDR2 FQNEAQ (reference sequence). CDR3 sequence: CASSLRTSGGGETQYF. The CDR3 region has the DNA TGTGCCAGCAGTCTCCGGACTAGCGGAGGGGGCGAGACCCAGTACTTC. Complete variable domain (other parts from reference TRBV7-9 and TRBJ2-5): DTGVSQNPRHKITKRGQNVTFRCDPISEHNRLYWYRQTLGQGPEFLTYFQNEAQLEKSRLLSDRFSAERPKGSFSTLEIQRTEQGDSAMYLCASSLRTSGGGETQYFGPGTRLLVL.

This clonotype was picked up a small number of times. The DNA for the CDR3 is TGCGCCAGCAGCCAAGATGACTATGGCTACACCTTC. This encodes CASSQDDYGYTF. This sequence joins TRBV4-3 and TRBJ1-2; D is undetermined. The germline CDR1 and CDR2 sequences are LGHNA and YSLEER. The CDR3 loop spans 12 amino acids. The germline V and J ends were trimmed by 0 bases and 3 bases, with 2 bases remaining between them.

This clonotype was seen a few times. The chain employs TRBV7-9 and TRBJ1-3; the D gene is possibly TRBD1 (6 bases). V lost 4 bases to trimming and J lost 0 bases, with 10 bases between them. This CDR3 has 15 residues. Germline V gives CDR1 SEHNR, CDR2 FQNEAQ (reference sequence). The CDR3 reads CASSSRDTSGNTIYF. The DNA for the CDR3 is TGTGCCAGCAGCTCGCGGGACACCTCTGGAAACACCATATATTTT.

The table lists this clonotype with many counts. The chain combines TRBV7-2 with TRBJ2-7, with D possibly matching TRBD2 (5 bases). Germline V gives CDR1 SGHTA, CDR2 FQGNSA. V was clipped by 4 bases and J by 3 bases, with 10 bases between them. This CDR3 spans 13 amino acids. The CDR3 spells CASSSRTDYEQYF. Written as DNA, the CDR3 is TGTGCCAGCAGCTCCAGGACTGACTACGAGCAGTACTTC. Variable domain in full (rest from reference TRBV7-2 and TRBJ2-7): GAGVSQSPSNKVTEKGKDVELRCDPISGHTALYWYRQSLGQGLEFLIYFQGNSAPDKSGLPSDRFSAERTGGSVSTLTIQRTQQEDSAVYLCASSSRTDYEQYFGPGTRLTVT.

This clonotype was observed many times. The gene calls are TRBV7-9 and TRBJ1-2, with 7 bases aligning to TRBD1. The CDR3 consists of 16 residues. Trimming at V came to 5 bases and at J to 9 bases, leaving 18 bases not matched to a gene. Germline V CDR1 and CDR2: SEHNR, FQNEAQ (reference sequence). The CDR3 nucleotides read TGTGCCAGCAGCACAACCGATCGGACAGGACCTACCAGCTACACCTTC. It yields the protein CASSTTDRTGPTSYTF.

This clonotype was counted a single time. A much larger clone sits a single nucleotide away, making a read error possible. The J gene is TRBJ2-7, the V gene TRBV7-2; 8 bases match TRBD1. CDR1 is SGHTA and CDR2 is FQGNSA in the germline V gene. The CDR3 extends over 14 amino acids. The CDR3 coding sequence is TGTGCCAGCAGCTCGGGACAGGCATCCTACAAGCAGTACTTC. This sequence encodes CASSSGQASYKQYF.